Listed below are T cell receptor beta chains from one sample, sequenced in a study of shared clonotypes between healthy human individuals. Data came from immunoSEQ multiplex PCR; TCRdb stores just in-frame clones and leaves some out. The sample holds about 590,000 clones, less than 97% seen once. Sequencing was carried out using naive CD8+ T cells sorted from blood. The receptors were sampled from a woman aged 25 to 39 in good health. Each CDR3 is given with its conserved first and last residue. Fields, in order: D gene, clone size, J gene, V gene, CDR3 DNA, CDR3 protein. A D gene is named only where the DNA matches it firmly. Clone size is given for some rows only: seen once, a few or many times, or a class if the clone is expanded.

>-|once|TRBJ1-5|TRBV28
TGTGCCAGCAGTTTGGGATTAGTTTCAGTTAGCAATCAGCCCCAGCATTTT
CASSLGLVSVSNQPQHF
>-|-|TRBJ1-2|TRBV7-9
TGTGCCAGCAGCTTGGATTACAGGGTGACCGGTGGCTACACCTTC
CASSLDYRVTGGYTF
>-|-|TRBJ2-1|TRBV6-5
TGTGCCAGCAGTTTTGTAGAGAGCTCCTACAATGAGCAGTTCTTC
CASSFVESSYNEQFF
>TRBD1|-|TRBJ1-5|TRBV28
TGTGCCAGCGGACCGACAGGGGTCGGTCAGCCCCAGCATTTT
CASGPTGVGQPQHF
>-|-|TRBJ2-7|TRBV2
TGTGCCAGCAAAGCCGGGACAACCTACGAGCAGTACTTC
CASKAGTTYEQYF
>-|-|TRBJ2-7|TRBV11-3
TGTGCCAGCAGCTTAGATCGTGGCGTGGGGGGCTACGAGCAGTACTTC
CASSLDRGVGGYEQYF
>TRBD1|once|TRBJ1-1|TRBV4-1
TGCGCCAGCAGCCAAGGAATCGACACAGGGGCCGATGAAGCTTTCTTT
CASSQGIDTGADEAFF
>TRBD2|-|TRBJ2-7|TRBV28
TGTGCCAGCAGTCCCCGGACTAGCGGACCCTACGAGCAGTACTTC
CASSPRTSGPYEQYF
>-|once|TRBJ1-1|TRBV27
TGTGCCAGCAGTTTAGGACAAAGGAGCACTGAAGCTTTCTTT
CASSLGQRSTEAFF
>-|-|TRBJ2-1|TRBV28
TGTGCCAGCAGTTTAGTCCTAGTGAACCCCACTAGCCATGAGCAGTTCTTC
CASSLVLVNPTSHEQFF
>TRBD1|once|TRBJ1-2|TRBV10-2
TGCGCCAGCACTACAGGGGAAACTCGGACTAACTATGGCTACACCTTC
CASTTGETRTNYGYTF
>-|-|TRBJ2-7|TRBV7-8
TGTGCCAGCAGCATGGGGGCCCTCAGCTCCTACGAGCAGTACTTC
CASSMGALSSYEQYF
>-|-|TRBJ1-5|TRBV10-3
TGTGCCATCAGTGCGGTGTGGGATTTGGATCAGCCCCAGCATTTT
CAISAVWDLDQPQHF
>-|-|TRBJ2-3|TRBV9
TGTGCCAGCAGCGTGTATAGCGGCACAGATACGCAGTATTTT
CASSVYSGTDTQYF
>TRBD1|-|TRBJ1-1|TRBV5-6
TGTGCCAGCAGCCTGAATCGACAGGGAGCTTTCTTT
CASSLNRQGAFF
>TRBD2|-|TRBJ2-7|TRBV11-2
TGTGCCAGCAGCTCGCAGCGGGATTACGAGCAGTACTTC
CASSSQRDYEQYF
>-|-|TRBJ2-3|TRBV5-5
TGTGCCAGCAGAAGGGAAGATACGCAGTATTTT
CASRREDTQYF
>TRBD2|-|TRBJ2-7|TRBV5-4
TGCGCCAGCAGCCAAGGAGCACTAGCGACATACGAGCAGTACTTC
CASSQGALATYEQYF
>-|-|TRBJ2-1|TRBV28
TGTGCCAGCAGTCCTTACGGGGAATACAATGAGCAGTTCTTC
CASSPYGEYNEQFF
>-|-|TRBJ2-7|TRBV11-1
TGTGCCAGCAGCTCGTGGGACATTGGAAAAGGGTACGAGCAGTACTTC
CASSSWDIGKGYEQYF
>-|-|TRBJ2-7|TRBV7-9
TGTGCCAGCAGCTCAGACGTCGCTACCTACGAGCAGTACTTC
CASSSDVATYEQYF
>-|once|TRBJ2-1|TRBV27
TGTGCCAGCAGTCCGTTCGGGGACAATGAGCAGTTCTTC
CASSPFGDNEQFF
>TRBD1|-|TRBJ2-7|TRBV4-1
TGCGCCAGCAGCCAACTACCTGGACAGGACAGCTCCTACGAGCAGTACTTC
CASSQLPGQDSSYEQYF
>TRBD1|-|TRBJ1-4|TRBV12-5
TGTGCTCCGCCTACCGCGGGACAGAGTTTT
CAPPTAGQSF
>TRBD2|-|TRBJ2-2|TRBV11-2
TGTGCCAGCAGTCCTCATTACTCTAGCGGGAGAAAGACCGGGGAGCTGTTTTTT
CASSPHYSSGRKTGELFF
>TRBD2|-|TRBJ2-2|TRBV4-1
TGCGCCAGCAGCCAATCTTTAGCGGGGAACACCGGGGAGCTGTTTTTT
CASSQSLAGNTGELFF
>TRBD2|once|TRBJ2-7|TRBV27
TGTGCCAGCAGCCCCCAAGTGGGGACTAGCGTCTACGAGCAGTACTTC
CASSPQVGTSVYEQYF
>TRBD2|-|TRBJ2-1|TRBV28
TGTGCCAGCAGTTTCCCTCCGGGAGGGACCAATGAGCAGTTCTTC
CASSFPPGGTNEQFF
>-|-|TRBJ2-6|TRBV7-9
TGTGCCAGCAGCCCCCGGGACGGTTACTCTGGGGCCAACGTCCTGACTTTC
CASSPRDGYSGANVLTF
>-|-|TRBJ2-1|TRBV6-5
TGTGCCAGCAGCACAGGGAATGGTGAGCAGTTCTTC
CASSTGNGEQFF
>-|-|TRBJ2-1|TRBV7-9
TGTGCCAGCAGCGCATCAGGAGGAGGCAATGAGCAGTTCTTC
CASSASGGGNEQFF
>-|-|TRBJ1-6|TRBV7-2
TGTGCCAGCAGCTCTTGGCACAACGGGGTTTATAATTCACCCCTCCACTTT
CASSSWHNGVYNSPLHF
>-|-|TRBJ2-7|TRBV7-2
TGTGCCAGCAGCCCCACAGGCGGGCGTGACGAGCAGTACTTC
CASSPTGGRDEQYF
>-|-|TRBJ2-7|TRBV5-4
TGTGCCAGCAGCTTTCGTGGTCAGGGGTGGGACGAGCAGTACTTC
CASSFRGQGWDEQYF
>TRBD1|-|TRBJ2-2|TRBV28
TGTGCCAGCAGTTCGAACAGGGGAAACGCCGGGGAGCTGTTTTTT
CASSSNRGNAGELFF
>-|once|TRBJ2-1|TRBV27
TGTGCCAGCAGTTCCGCGATGTACAATGAGCAGTTCTTC
CASSSAMYNEQFF
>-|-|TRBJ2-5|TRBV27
TGTGCCAGCAGTTATTGGGGGCACTCACGGGAGCAGTACTTC
CASSYWGHSREQYF
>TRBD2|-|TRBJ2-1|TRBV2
TGTGCCAGCCTGAAGGAGCGGACTAGGGGAAAGTTCTTC
CASLKERTRGKFF
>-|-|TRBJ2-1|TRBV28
TGTGCCAGCAGCCCCCCCCCTAGGGCGGTAGCCTACAATGAGCAGTTCTTC
CASSPPPRAVAYNEQFF
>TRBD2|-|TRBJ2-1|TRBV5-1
TGCGCCAGCAGCTTGGCCAAAGCGGGAGGGCCGCGCAATGAGCAGTTCTTC
CASSLAKAGGPRNEQFF
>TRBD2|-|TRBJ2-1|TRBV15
TGTGCCACCAGCAAGGGGCCTAGCGGCACCCTAGTGAATGAGCAGTTCTTC
CATSKGPSGTLVNEQFF
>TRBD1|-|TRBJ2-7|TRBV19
TGTGCCAGTAGCGACCGGGACAGGGGCTACGAGCAGTACTTC
CASSDRDRGYEQYF
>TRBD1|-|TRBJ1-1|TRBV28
TGTGCCAGCAGTCGGACAGGGGAAATTGAAGCTTTCTTT
CASSRTGEIEAFF
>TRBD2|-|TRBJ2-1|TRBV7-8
TGTGCCAGCAGCTTAGCGGTGCCTAGCGGGAGTCTTTACAATGAGCAGTTCTTC
CASSLAVPSGSLYNEQFF
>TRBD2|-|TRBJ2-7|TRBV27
TGTGCCAGCAGCCCGGGGAGCGGGGACTACGAGCAGTACTTC
CASSPGSGDYEQYF
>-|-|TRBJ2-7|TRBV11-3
TGTGCCAGCAGCCCGGGGGCAGCCCGTGCCCCCTACGAGCAGTACTTC
CASSPGAARAPYEQYF
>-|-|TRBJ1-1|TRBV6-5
TGTGCCAGCAGTTATCGGGGTTTGAACACTGAAGCTTTCTTT
CASSYRGLNTEAFF
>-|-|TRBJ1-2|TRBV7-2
TGTGCCAGCAGCCCAGGGCTACCTAACTATGGCTACACCTTC
CASSPGLPNYGYTF
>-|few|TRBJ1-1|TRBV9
TGTGCCAGCAGTTCGGGGGGTGACACTGAAGCTTTCTTT
CASSSGGDTEAFF
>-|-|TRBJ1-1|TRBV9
TGTGCCAGCAGCCTAAGGGGAAAGAACACTGAAGCTTTCTTT
CASSLRGKNTEAFF
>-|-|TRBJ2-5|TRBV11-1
TGTGCCAGCAGCATTCTGGGGCAGGGTATAGAGACCCAGTACTTC
CASSILGQGIETQYF
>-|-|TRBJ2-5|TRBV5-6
TGTGCCAGCAGCGTGCGGGAGACCCAGTACTTC
CASSVRETQYF
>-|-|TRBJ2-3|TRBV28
TGTGCCAGCAGCGCCCCAGGGTATAGCACAGATACGCAGTATTTT
CASSAPGYSTDTQYF
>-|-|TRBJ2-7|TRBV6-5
TGTGCCAGCCGATCAAGTACCGCTTCCTACGAGCAGTACTTC
CASRSSTASYEQYF
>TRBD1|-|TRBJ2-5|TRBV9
TGTGCCAGCAGCGTAGAAGAGACAGGGGTAGAGACCCAGTACTTC
CASSVEETGVETQYF